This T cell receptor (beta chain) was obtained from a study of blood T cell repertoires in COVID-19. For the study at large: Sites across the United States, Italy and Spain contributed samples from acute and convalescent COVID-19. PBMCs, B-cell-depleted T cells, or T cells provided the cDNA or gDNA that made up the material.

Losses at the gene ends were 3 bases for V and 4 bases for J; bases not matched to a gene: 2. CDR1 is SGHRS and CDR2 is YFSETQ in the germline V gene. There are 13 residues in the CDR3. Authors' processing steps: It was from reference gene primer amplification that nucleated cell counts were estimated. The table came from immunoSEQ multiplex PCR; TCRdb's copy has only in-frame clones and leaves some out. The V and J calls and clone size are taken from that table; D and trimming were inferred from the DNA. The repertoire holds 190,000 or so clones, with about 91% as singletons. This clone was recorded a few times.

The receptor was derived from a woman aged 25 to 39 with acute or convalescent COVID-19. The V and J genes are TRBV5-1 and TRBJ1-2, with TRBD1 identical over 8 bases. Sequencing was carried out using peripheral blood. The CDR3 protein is CASSSTGGYGYTF. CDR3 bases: TGCGCCAGCAGCTCCACAGGGGGCTATGGCTACACCTTC.